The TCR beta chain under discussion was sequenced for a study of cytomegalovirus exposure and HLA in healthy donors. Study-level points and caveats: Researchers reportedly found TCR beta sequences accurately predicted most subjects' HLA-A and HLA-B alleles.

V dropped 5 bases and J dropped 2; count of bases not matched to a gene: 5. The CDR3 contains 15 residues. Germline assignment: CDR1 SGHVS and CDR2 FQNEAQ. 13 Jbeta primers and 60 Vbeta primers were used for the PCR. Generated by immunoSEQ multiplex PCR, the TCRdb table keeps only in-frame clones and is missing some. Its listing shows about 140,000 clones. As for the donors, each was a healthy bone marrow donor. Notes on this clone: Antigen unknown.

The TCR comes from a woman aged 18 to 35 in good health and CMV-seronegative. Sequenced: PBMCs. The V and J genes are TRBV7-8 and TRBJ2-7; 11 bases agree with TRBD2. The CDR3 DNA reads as TGTGCCAGCAGCGACCAACTAGCGGGGGCCTACGAGCAGTACGTC. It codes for CASSDQLAGAYEQYV.